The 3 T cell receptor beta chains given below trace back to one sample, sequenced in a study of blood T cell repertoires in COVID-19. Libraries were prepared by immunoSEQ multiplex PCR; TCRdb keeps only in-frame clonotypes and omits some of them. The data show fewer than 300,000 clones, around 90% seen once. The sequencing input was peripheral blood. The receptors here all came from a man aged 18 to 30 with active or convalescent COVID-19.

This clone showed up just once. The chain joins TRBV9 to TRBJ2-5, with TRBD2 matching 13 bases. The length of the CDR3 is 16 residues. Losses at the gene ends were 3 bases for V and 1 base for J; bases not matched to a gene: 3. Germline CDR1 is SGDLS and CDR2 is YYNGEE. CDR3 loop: CASSGTSGGLQETQYF. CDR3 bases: TGTGCCAGCAGCGGGACTAGCGGGGGACTCCAAGAGACCCAGTACTTC. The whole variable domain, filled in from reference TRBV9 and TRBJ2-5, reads DSGVTQTPKHLITATGQRVTLRCSPRSGDLSVYWYQQSLDQGLQFLIQYYNGEERAKGNILERFSAQQFPDLHSELNLSSLELGDSALYFCASSGTSGGLQETQYFGPGTRLLVL.

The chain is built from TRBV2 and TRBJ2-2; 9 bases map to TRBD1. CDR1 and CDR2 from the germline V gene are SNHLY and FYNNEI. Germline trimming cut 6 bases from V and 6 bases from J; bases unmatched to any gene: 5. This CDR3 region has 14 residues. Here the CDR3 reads CASREYRGPGELFF. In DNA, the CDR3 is TGTGCCAGCAGGGAGTACAGGGGGCCCGGGGAGCTGTTTTTT.

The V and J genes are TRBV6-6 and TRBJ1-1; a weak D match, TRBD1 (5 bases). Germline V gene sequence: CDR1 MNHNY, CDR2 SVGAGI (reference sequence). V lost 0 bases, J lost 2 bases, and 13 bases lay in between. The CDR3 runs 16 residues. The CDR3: CASSYSSPGVNTEAFF. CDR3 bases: TGTGCCAGCAGTTACTCGAGTCCGGGGGTTAACACTGAAGCTTTCTTT.